The 14 T cell receptor beta chains listed next were all sequenced from one sample in a study of T cells in Graves' hyperthyroidism and ophthalmopathy. There were TCR beta CDR3 regions amplified from RNA transcripts. The TCR CDR3 was amplified in a first-round RT-PCR using the HTBI primer set. A single record per CDR3 protein comes from TCRdb applying MiXCR to the multiplex PCR reads. The sample includes about 610,000 distinct CDR3 sequences, roughly 46% of them seen just once. Specimen: peripheral blood or thyroid tissue (not recorded which). All receptors come from a woman aged 18-35 years with Graves' hyperthyroidism.

This clonotype was recorded a few times. The chain carries TRBV19 and TRBJ2-6; no firm D call. The V gene's germline CDR1 is LNHDA and CDR2 SQIVND (reference sequence). The length of the CDR3 is 15 residues. Trimming pared 3 bases from V and 0 bases from J, leaving 6 bases between. The DNA of the CDR3 is TGTGCCAGTAGTATTGTTAGCTCTGGGGCCAACGTCCTGACTTTC. Encoded protein: CASSIVSSGANVLTF.

Points on this clonotype: A read error is possible here, since a much larger clone lies one base away. The J gene is TRBJ2-7, the V gene TRBV7-4; the D is unclear. The CDR3 covers 13 residues. V lost 5 bases, J lost 1 base, and 9 bases lay in between. Germline lookup yields CDR1 SGHVT and CDR2 SQSDAQ. The CDR3 nucleotides are TGTGCCAGCAGCACTGACATTTCCTACGAGCAGTACTTC. It is translated as CASSTDISYEQYF. Based on the CDR3 plus reference TRBV7-4 and TRBJ2-7, the full variable domain is GAGVSQSPRYKVAKRGRDVALRCDSISGHVTLYWYRQTLGQGSEVLTYSQSDAQRDKSGRPSGRFSAERPERSVSTLKIQRTEQGDSAVYLCASSTDISYEQYFGPGTRLTVT.

Remarks on this clonotype: The junction differs from germline at one of its ends, possibly a read error. The chain joins TRBV13 to TRBJ2-7; the D is unclear. This CDR3 has 13 residues. Looked up from germline, CDR1 is PRHDT and CDR2 is FYEKMQ (reference sequence). The CDR3 sequence is CASSLGRNYEQHF. The CDR3 nucleotides read TGTGCCAGCAGCTTAGGCCGTAACTACGAGCAGCACTTC. Complete variable domain (other parts from reference TRBV13 and TRBJ2-7): AAGVIQSPRHLIKEKRETATLKCYPIPRHDTVYWYQQGPGQDPQFLISFYEKMQSDKGSIPDRFSAQQFSDYHSELNMSSLELGDSALYFCASSLGRNYEQHFGPGTRLTVT.

A remark on this clonotype: It is unclear where the CDR3 begins or ends on the DNA, so no DNA is shown, and the CDR3 is as TCRdb lists it. The chain is built from TRBV7-6 and TRBJ2-5; the table's D call TRBD2 went unverified against the DNA. Germline CDR1 and CDR2: SGHVS and FNYEAQ. The CDR3 is 21 residues long, counting both termini. CDR3 sequence: CASSRGDEQYFGPGLQETQYF.

This clonotype has at least ten counts. The V gene is TRBV2, the J gene TRBJ2-7; D possibly matches TRBD1 or TRBD2 (6 bases each). CDR3 length: 14 amino acids. The germline V gene encodes CDR1 SNHLY and CDR2 FYNNEI. V was clipped by 6 bases and J by 6 bases, with 18 bases between them. DNA for the CDR3: TGTGCCAGCAGAGGGGGGATTAGGGCCCGCGAGCAGTACTTC. Translating it yields CASRGGIRAREQYF.

The chain links TRBV28 to TRBJ2-5; no definite D call. Germline values: CDR1 MDHEN, CDR2 SYDVKM. Trimming took 6 bases from V and 5 from J, leaving 19 bases between them. The CDR3 covers 15 residues. This CDR3 is CASSKPRRQGETQYF. For the CDR3, the DNA is TGTGCCAGCAGCAAACCCCGCCGCCAAGGGGAGACCCAGTACTTC.

This clonotype was picked up many times. The chain has TRBV9 and TRBJ1-4; D is possibly TRBD1 (6 bases). Per germline, CDR1 SGDLS and CDR2 YYNGEE. The CDR3 spans 16 residues. Trimming cost V 4 bases and J 8 bases, with 21 bases left between them. In DNA, the CDR3 is TGTGCCAGCAGCACTCCTACAGGGCGCCACAAGGAAAAACTGTTTTTT. Translated: CASSTPTGRHKEKLFF.

This clonotype was observed a handful of times. J is TRBJ2-3 and V is TRBV20-1; D remains ambiguous. Trimming took 6 bases from V and 1 from J, leaving 11 bases between them. Per germline, CDR1 DFQATT and CDR2 SNEGSKA (reference sequence). The CDR3 is 13 residues long. The CDR3 region has the DNA TGCAGTGCCCGAGGAGAGGGCACAGATACGCAGTATTTT. It yields the protein CSARGEGTDTQYF.

This clonotype was counted ten times or more. The chain uses TRBV7-6 and TRBJ2-7; 8 bases agree with TRBD1. There are 16 residues in the CDR3. Germline V gene data show CDR1 as SGHVS and CDR2 as FNYEAQ. Trimming cost V 7 bases and J 0 bases; bases outside gene matches: 11. CDR3 residues: CASKNIGTGSSYEQYF. The CDR3 coding sequence is TGTGCCAGCAAGAATATCGGGACAGGTAGCTCCTACGAGCAGTACTTC.

V and J are TRBV7-3 and TRBJ2-2; 7 nucleotides match TRBD2. V lost 1 base to trimming and J lost 4 bases; unmatched junction nucleotides: 6. The CDR3 extends over 16 amino acids. Germline V gene lookup returns CDR1 SGHTA and CDR2 FQGTGA. The CDR3 reads CASSLIGSGGTGELFF. CDR3 nucleotide sequence: TGTGCCAGCAGCTTAATTGGCTCGGGGGGCACCGGGGAGCTGTTTTTT.

In the case of this clonotype: This CDR3 fails to terminate in the conserved phenylalanine or tryptophan, so it likely reflects a read error. The limits of the CDR3 on the DNA are not certain, so only TCRdb's listed CDR3 is given. The chain couples TRBV6-2 or TRBV6-3 to TRBJ1-1; TRBD1 reflects the table's D call only, with no check against the DNA. From germline, CDR1 is MNHEY and CDR2 SVGEGT. The CDR3 is made up of 9 amino acids, end residues included. CDR3 region: CASSRQDFS.

This chain uses TRBV6-6 with TRBJ1-2, with D unclear. The CDR3 length is 13 residues. Germline V CDR1 and CDR2: MNHNY, SVGAGI (reference sequence). Trimming shortened V by 6 bases and J by 3 bases, and 11 bases separated the two germline ends. CDR3 residues: CASRLGSHYGYTF. CDR3 coding DNA: TGTGCCAGCAGACTAGGGAGTCACTATGGCTACACCTTC.

Turning to this clonotype: A much larger clone differs from this one at a single base, so this may be a read error. The rearrangement links TRBV6-5 to TRBJ2-7; D unresolved. CDR3 length: 13 residues. Germline V CDR1 and CDR2: MNHEY, SVGAGI. V lost 0 bases to trimming and J lost 5 bases, with 8 bases between them. CDR3 nucleotides: TGTGCCAGCAGTTACTCGAGGAGAGACGAGCAGTACTTC. As protein: CASSYSRRDEQYF.

The V gene is TRBV7-9, the J gene TRBJ2-7; a weak D match, TRBD1 (5 bases). V dropped 1 base and J dropped 5 bases, with 18 bases sitting between them. The V gene's germline CDR1 is SEHNR and CDR2 FQNEAQ (reference sequence). This CDR3 is built from 16 residues. DNA for the CDR3: TGTGCCAGCAGCTTAGATGGTGTCTCTGGGGCCAACGAGCAGTACTTC. Amino acid sequence: CASSLDGVSGANEQYF.